Presented here are 3 T cell receptor beta chains from one specimen sequenced in a study of blood T cells in healthy people across ages. For the second PCR, which ran for 7 to 11 cycles, a sample-barcoded 5' primer and a J-beta primer mix were used. TCRdb called the 5' RACE reads again in MiXCR, with one record for every CDR3 protein. Altogether 1,100,000 or so distinct CDR3 sequences are present, 45% being singletons, with the ten largest covering approximately 17%. Source material: blood. The receptor source for this set is a woman aged 60-70 years in good health.

The rearrangement links TRBV20-1 to TRBJ2-5; 7 bases map to TRBD2. The trim removed 3 bases at V and 11 bases at J, leaving 12 bases unmatched. In germline, CDR1 is DFQATT, CDR2 SNEGSKA (reference sequence). This CDR3 has 13 residues. The chain's CDR3 is CSASGGSRNEQYF. CDR3 bases: TGCAGTGCTAGTGGCGGGAGTAGGAATGAGCAGTACTTC.

This clonotype appeared a few times. The chain employs TRBV4-1 and TRBJ2-7, with 7 bases aligning to TRBD2. The CDR3 covers 14 residues. The V and J ends lost 6 bases and 0 bases, in that order; junction bases with no gene match: 5. In germline, CDR1 is MGHRA, CDR2 YSYEKL. The CDR3, as DNA: TGCGCCAGCAGGGTAGCGGGCGGCTCCTACGAGCAGTACTTC. Protein sequence: CASRVAGGSYEQYF.

V is TRBV30 and J is TRBJ2-5; 7 bases fit TRBD1. With 1 base clipped from V and 6 bases from J, the junction kept 5 bases outside the gene matches. Per the germline V gene, CDR1 is GTSNPN and CDR2 is SVGIG (reference sequence). The CDR3 is 13 residues long. The chain's CDR3 is CAWSGGQIKTQYF. The CDR3 DNA follows: TGTGCCTGGAGTGGGGGACAGATAAAGACCCAGTACTTC.